This is a list of T cell receptor beta chains from one sample in a study of OX40 agonist ivuxolimab in advanced cancers. Produced via immunoSEQ multiplex PCR; TCRdb's table is partial and in-frame only. The sample lists some 76,000 clones; over 90% were seen once. The specimen comprised CD4+ or CD8+ T cells sorted from blood, sampled in a trial of the OX40 agonist ivuxolimab. The receptors shown here come from an adult with an advanced solid tumor such as melanoma, head and neck, liver or kidney cancer. Each CDR3 is given with its conserved first and last residue. The order of the fields is J gene, clone size, V gene, D gene, CDR3 DNA, CDR3 protein. A D gene is named only where the DNA matches it firmly. The size field is filled for only some rows; it gives once, few, many or a size class.

TRBJ2-1 | . | TRBV4-1 | . | TGCGCCAGCAGCCCCTATGGGGACAATGAGCAGTTCTTC | CASSPYGDNEQFF
TRBJ2-7 | once | TRBV4-2 | TRBD2 | TGTGCCAGCAGCCCCGGACTAGCGTTTGAATTCTCCTACGAGCAGTACTTC | CASSPGLAFEFSYEQYF
TRBJ2-1 | . | TRBV27 | . | TGTGCCAGCATGCGGCGGGTATACAATGAGCAGTTCTTC | CASMRRVYNEQFF
TRBJ2-7 | . | TRBV11-2 | . | TGTGCCAGCAGCTTAGTTACCGGCCCCTACGAGCAGTACTTC | CASSLVTGPYEQYF
TRBJ2-7 | . | TRBV7-9 | TRBD2 | TGTGCCAGCAGCTTCCCCACCGGGGCTAGCGGTCGGGACTACGAGCAGTACTTC | CASSFPTGASGRDYEQYF
TRBJ2-2 | . | TRBV5-1 | . | TGCGCCAGCAGCTTGGATAGCCCCGCCGCCGGGGAGCTGTTTTTT | CASSLDSPAAGELFF
TRBJ1-1 | . | TRBV30 | . | TGTGCCTGGACCCCGGGGACCTACACTGAAGCTTTCTTT | CAWTPGTYTEAFF
TRBJ2-1 | . | TRBV30 | TRBD2 | TGTGCCCTCTCTGCGGGACTAGCGGGTTACAATGAGCAGTTCTTC | CALSAGLAGYNEQFF
TRBJ2-7 | . | TRBV5-6 | TRBD1 | TGTGCCAGCAGCTCAGAGACAGGGGGTGGGTTTTTTAACTACGAGCAGTACTTC | CASSSETGGGFFNYEQYF
TRBJ1-5 | once | TRBV30 | TRBD1 | TGTGCCTGGAGCGTAGGGGGCGGGCAGCCCCAGCATTTT | CAWSVGGGQPQHF
TRBJ2-7 | . | TRBV11-2 | TRBD1 | TGTGCCAGCAGCTTAGAGGGGACAGGTTACCACGAGCAGTACTTC | CASSLEGTGYHEQYF
TRBJ1-1 | . | TRBV5-6 | TRBD1 | TGTGCCAGCAGCTGGGGACAGGCGCTCGCTGAAGCTTTCTTT | CASSWGQALAEAFF
TRBJ2-1 | . | TRBV9 | TRBD2 | TGTGCCAGCAGCGCCACGGGACTAGCGGGGGGTAAAAATGAGCAGTTCTTC | CASSATGLAGGKNEQFF
TRBJ1-6 | . | TRBV4-1 | . | TGCGCCAGCAGCCTACAACCCGGGGCCTATAATTCACCCCTCCACTTT | CASSLQPGAYNSPLHF
TRBJ1-6 | . | TRBV27 | TRBD1 | TGTGCCAGCAGGACAAGCACAGGGGCAGACAGCTCCTATAATTCACCCCTCCACTTT | CASRTSTGADSSYNSPLHF
TRBJ1-2 | . | TRBV13 | . | TGTGCCAGCAGCCCCGGTGGGGAGTATGGCTACACCTTC | CASSPGGEYGYTF
TRBJ1-5 | . | TRBV5-1 | TRBD1 | TGCGCCAGCAGCTTGGACCTAAGGGACAGCCGATGGGACCAGCCCCAGCATTTT | CASSLDLRDSRWDQPQHF
TRBJ1-5 | . | TRBV6-1 | . | TGTGCCAGCAGTGCGGGTTTTGCAGTTTATAGCAATCAGCCCCAGCATTTT | CASSAGFAVYSNQPQHF
TRBJ2-1 | . | TRBV19 | TRBD2 | TGTGCCAGTAGTTTTGCGGCGGGGGGGCCCTATGAGCAGTTCTTC | CASSFAAGGPYEQFF
TRBJ1-1 | . | TRBV5-1 | . | TGCGCCAGCAGCTTAGGCACGCAGGGGGCTTTCTTT | CASSLGTQGAFF
TRBJ1-1 | few | TRBV20-1 | . | TGCAGTGCCAAAATCAACACTGAAGCTTTCTTT | CSAKINTEAFF
TRBJ1-5 | few | TRBV27 | . | TGTGCCAGCAGTTTATTGGGGGTAGGTCAGCCCCAGCATTTT | CASSLLGVGQPQHF
TRBJ1-4 | . | TRBV11-2 | TRBD1 | TGTGCCAGCAGCTTTGGACAGGGTATGAATGAAAAACTGTTTTTT | CASSFGQGMNEKLFF
TRBJ2-7 | . | TRBV6-1 | . | TGTGCCAGCAGTGAGAACCGCAGGTACGAGCAGTACTTC | CASSENRRYEQYF
TRBJ2-7 | . | TRBV9 | TRBD1 | TGTGCCAGCAGCGTAGGGGACAGGGGGCTTTACGAGCAGTACTTC | CASSVGDRGLYEQYF
TRBJ2-5 | . | TRBV27 | TRBD2 | TGTGCCAGCAGCGGACTAGCTGAAGAGACCCAGTACTTC | CASSGLAEETQYF
TRBJ2-3 | few | TRBV5-6 | . | TGTGCCAGCAGCTCTCGCAGGAGGGGACTCACAGATACGCAGTATTTT | CASSSRRRGLTDTQYF
TRBJ1-2 | . | TRBV2 | . | TGTGCCAGTGGGACTTGGGATGGCTACACCTTC | CASGTWDGYTF
TRBJ2-7 | many | TRBV5-1 | . | TGCGCCAGCAGCTTGGCGTACGGCGGGACCTCCTACGAGCAGTACTTC | CASSLAYGGTSYEQYF
TRBJ2-1 | few | TRBV19 | TRBD2 | TGTGCCAGTAATGCGGGGGTCTGGCTAGCGGACTACAATGAGCAGTTCTTC | CASNAGVWLADYNEQFF
TRBJ2-1 | . | TRBV2 | TRBD2 | TGTGCCAGCGAGGGCGGGAGGGGGCCCACTGAGCAGTTCTTC | CASEGGRGPTEQFF
TRBJ2-3 | . | TRBV27 | TRBD1 | TGTGCCAGCAGCTCAGACAGGGGAGGCGCAGATACGCAGTATTTT | CASSSDRGGADTQYF
TRBJ2-7 | . | TRBV27 | . | TGTGCCAGCAGTTACAACCAGTTCTACGAGCAGTACTTC | CASSYNQFYEQYF
TRBJ2-2 | . | TRBV27 | . | TGTGCCAGCAGTTACGGGACTAACACCGGGGAGCTGTTTTTT | CASSYGTNTGELFF
TRBJ2-2 | . | TRBV29-1 | . | TGCAGCGTCCCGATTGGGGGGCCCGGGGAGCTGTTTTTT | CSVPIGGPGELFF
TRBJ2-3 | . | TRBV4-3 | . | TGCGCCAGCAGCCAAGCATGGGGGTTGGCCACAGATACGCAGTATTTT | CASSQAWGLATDTQYF
TRBJ2-2 | . | TRBV27 | TRBD1 | TGTGCCAGCAGTTCCAGGGGACAGCACACCGGGGAGCTGTTTTTT | CASSSRGQHTGELFF
TRBJ1-5 | . | TRBV11-2 | . | TGTGCCAGCAGCTTAGGGGTTCGGGGTCAGCCCCAGCATTTT | CASSLGVRGQPQHF
TRBJ2-2 | . | TRBV12-5 | . | TGTGCTAGTGGTTTGGCCTCAGGGCCACCCACCGGGGAGCTGTTTTTT | CASGLASGPPTGELFF
TRBJ1-1 | . | TRBV7-9 | . | TGTGCCAGCAGCTTAGCGGACAAAACTGAAGCTTTCTTT | CASSLADKTEAFF
TRBJ1-5 | . | TRBV6-5 | . | TGTGCCAGCAGTCCTTCGGGGGGGACTCAGCCCCAGCATTTT | CASSPSGGTQPQHF
TRBJ1-2 | . | TRBV5-6 | TRBD1 | TGTGCCAGCAGCATACAGGGGAACTATGGCTACACCTTC | CASSIQGNYGYTF
TRBJ2-5 | . | TRBV2 | . | TGTGCCAGCAGTGGCGGGGGAGGGGGCCAAGAGACCCAGTACTTC | CASSGGGGGQETQYF
TRBJ1-1 | . | TRBV4-1 | TRBD1 | TGCGCCAGCAGCCATTTTCTCCGCGGGACAGGTGGTGAAGCTTTCTTT | CASSHFLRGTGGEAFF
TRBJ2-5 | . | TRBV7-7 | TRBD1 | TGTGCTAGCAGCTTAAGACAGGGAAATAAAGAGACCCAGTACTTC | CASSLRQGNKETQYF
TRBJ2-7 | . | TRBV7-2 | TRBD1 | TGTGCCAGCAGTCCCGGGACAGGGACCTACGAGCAGTACTTC | CASSPGTGTYEQYF
TRBJ1-1 | . | TRBV6-1 | TRBD1 | TGTGCCAGCAGTGCGGACAGGGCGAGACTGAACACTGAAGCTTTCTTT | CASSADRARLNTEAFF
TRBJ2-7 | . | TRBV5-1 | . | TGCGCCAGCAGCTTGGTCCCACAGGGTCCCTACGAGCAGTACTTC | CASSLVPQGPYEQYF
TRBJ2-7 | . | TRBV13 | . | TGTGCCAGCAGCTTAGGCGCGACCACCTACGAGCAGTACTTC | CASSLGATTYEQYF
TRBJ2-7 | . | TRBV2 | . | TGTGCCAGCACTACCTGGAATGGAGACGAGCAGTACTTC | CASTTWNGDEQYF
TRBJ2-7 | . | TRBV19 | . | TGTGCCAGTAGTATGGGGACACAATACTACGAGCAGTACTTC | CASSMGTQYYEQYF
TRBJ2-1 | . | TRBV27 | . | TGTGCCAGCAGTTTAAGTCTAGGGTCTGAGCAGTTCTTC | CASSLSLGSEQFF
TRBJ2-2 | . | TRBV4-2 | TRBD2 | TGTGCCAGCAGCCAAGATCTGTGGGGTAGCGGGAGGCTCACCGGGGAGCTGTTTTTT | CASSQDLWGSGRLTGELFF
TRBJ2-3 | . | TRBV6-5 | TRBD1 | TGTGCCAGCAGTTGGGGGACAGGGACCACAGATACGCAGTATTTT | CASSWGTGTTDTQYF